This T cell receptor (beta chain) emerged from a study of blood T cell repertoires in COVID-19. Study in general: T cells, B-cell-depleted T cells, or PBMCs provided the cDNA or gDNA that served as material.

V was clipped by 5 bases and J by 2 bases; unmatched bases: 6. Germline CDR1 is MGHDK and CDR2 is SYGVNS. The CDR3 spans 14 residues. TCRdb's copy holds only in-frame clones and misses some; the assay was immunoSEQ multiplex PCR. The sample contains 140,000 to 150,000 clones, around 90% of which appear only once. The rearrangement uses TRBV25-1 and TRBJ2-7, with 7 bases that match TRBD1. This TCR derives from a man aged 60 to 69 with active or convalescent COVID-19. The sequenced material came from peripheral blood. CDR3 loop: CASSTDTGAYEQYF. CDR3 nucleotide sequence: TGTGCCAGCAGTACTGATACAGGGGCCTACGAGCAGTACTTC.